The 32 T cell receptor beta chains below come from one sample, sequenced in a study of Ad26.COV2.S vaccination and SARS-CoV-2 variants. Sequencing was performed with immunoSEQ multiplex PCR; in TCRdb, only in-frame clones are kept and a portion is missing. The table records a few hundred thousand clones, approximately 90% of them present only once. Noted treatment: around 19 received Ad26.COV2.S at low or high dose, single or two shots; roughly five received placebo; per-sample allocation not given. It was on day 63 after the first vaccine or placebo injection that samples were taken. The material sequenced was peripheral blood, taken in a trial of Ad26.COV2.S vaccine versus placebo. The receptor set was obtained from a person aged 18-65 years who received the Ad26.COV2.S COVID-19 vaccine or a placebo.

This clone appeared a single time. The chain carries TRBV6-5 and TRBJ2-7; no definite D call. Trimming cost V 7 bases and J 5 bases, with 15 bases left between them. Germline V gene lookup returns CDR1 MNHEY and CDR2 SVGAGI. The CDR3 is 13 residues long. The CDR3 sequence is CASTYVDNDEQYF. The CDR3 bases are TGTGCCAGCACCTACGTAGACAACGACGAGCAGTACTTC.

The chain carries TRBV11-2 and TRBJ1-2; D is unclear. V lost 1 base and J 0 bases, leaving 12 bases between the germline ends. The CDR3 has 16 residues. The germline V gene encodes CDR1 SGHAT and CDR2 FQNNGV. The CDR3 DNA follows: TGTGCCAGCAGCTTAGCAACCCAACTGACTAACTATGGCTACACCTTC. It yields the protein CASSLATQLTNYGYTF.

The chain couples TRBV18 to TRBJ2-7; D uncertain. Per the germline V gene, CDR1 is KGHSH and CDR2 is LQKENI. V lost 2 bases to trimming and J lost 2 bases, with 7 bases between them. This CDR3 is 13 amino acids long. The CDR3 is CASSPRATYEQYF. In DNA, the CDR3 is TGTGCCAGCTCACCAAGGGCGACCTACGAGCAGTACTTC.

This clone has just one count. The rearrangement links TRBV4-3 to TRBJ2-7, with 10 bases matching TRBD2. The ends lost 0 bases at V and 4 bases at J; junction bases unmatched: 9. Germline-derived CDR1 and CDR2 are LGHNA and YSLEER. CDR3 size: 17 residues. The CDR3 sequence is CASSQDWPSGSLYEQYF. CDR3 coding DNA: TGCGCCAGCAGCCAAGATTGGCCTAGCGGGAGTTTGTACGAGCAGTACTTC.

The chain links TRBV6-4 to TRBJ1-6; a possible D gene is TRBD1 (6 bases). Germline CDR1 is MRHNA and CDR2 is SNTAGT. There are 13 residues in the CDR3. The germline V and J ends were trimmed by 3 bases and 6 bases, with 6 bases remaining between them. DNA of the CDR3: TGTGCCAGCAGTGAACAGGGTAATTCACCCCTCCACTTT. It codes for CASSEQGNSPLHF.

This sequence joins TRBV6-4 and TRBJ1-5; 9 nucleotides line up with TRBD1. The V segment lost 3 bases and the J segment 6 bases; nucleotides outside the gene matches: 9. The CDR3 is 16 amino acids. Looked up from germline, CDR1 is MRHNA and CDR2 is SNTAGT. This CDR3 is CASSEVGDRVIQPQHF. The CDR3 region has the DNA TGTGCCAGCAGTGAAGTCGGGGACAGGGTTATTCAGCCCCAGCATTTT.

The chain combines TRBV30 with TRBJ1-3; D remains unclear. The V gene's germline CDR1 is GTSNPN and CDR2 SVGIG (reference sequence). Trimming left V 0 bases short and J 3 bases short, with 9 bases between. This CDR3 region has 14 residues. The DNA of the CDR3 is TGTGCCTGGAGTGTAGGGATCGATGGAAACACCATATATTTT. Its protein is CAWSVGIDGNTIYF.

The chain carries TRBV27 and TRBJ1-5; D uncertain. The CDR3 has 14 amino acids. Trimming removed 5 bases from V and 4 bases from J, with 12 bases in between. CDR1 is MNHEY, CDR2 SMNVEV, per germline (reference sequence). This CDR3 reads CASSPPPGNQPQHF. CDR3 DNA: TGTGCCAGCAGTCCACCCCCAGGAAATCAGCCCCAGCATTTT.

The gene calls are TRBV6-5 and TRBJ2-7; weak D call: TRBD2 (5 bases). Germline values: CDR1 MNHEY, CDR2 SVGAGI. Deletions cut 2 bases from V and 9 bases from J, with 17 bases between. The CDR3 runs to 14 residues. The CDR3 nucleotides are TGTGCCAGCAGTTACCGGGGTGCGTCGGTAGGGCAGTACTTC. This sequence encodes CASSYRGASVGQYF.

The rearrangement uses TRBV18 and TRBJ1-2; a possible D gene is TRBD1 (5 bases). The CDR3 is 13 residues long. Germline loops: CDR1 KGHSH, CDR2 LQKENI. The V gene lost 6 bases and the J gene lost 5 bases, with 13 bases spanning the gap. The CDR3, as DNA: TGTGCCAGCTCCCCGTCGGGGGGGTATGGCTACACCTTC. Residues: CASSPSGGYGYTF.

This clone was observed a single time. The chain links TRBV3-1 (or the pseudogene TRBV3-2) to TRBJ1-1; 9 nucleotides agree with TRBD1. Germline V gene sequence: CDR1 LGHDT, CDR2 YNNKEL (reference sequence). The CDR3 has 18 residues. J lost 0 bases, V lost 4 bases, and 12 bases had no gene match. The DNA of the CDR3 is TGTGCCAGCAGCCCCTTAAACAGGGGGCGCCCCATGAACACTGAAGCTTTCTTT. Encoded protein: CASSPLNRGRPMNTEAFF.

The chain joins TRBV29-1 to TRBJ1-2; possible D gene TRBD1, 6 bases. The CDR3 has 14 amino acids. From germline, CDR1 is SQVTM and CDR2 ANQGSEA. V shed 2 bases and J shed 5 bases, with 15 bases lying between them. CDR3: CSVEPTWTEYGYTF. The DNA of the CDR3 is TGCAGCGTTGAACCAACCTGGACAGAATATGGCTACACCTTC.

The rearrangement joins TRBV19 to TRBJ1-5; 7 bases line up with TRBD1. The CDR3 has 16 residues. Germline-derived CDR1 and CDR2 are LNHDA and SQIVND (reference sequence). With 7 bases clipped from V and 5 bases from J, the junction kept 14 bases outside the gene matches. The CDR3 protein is CASTPRGAGWDQPQHF. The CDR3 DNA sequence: TGTGCCAGTACCCCCAGGGGGGCCGGGTGGGATCAGCCCCAGCATTTT.

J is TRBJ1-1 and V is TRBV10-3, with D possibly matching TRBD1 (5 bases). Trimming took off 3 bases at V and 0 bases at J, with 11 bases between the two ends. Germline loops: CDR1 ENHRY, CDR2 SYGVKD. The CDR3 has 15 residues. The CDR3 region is CAISDIRALNTEAFF. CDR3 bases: TGTGCCATCAGTGATATCAGGGCCTTGAACACTGAAGCTTTCTTT.

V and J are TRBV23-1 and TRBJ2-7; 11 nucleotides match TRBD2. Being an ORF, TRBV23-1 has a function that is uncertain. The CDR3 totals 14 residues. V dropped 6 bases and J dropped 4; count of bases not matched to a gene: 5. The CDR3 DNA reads TGCGCCAGCAGGACTAGCGGGGAGTCGTACGAGCAGTACTTC. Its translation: CASRTSGESYEQYF.

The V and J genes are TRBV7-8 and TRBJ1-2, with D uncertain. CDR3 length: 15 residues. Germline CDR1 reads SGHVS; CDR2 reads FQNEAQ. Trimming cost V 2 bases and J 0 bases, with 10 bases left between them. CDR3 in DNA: TGTGCCAGCAGCTTACTAGGGAAAACTAACTATGGCTACACCTTC. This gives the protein CASSLLGKTNYGYTF.

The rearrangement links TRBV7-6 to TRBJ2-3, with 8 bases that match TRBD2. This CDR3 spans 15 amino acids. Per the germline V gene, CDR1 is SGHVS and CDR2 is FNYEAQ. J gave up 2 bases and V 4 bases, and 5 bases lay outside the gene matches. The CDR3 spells CASSWTGGNTDTQYF. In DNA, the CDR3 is TGTGCCAGCAGCTGGACGGGGGGGAACACAGATACGCAGTATTTT.

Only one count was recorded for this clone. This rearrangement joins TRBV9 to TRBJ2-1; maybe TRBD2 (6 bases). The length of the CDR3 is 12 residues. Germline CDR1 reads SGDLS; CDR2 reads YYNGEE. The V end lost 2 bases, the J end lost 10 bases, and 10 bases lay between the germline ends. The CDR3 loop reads CASSVGGGEQFF. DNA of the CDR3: TGTGCCAGCAGCGTGGGGGGTGGCGAGCAGTTCTTC.

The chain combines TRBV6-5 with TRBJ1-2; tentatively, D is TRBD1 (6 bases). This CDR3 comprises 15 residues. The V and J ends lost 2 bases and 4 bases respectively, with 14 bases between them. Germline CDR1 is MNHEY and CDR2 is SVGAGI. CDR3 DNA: TGTGCCAGCAGTTACAGCTACAGGGTAACCTATGGCTACACCTTC. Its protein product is CASSYSYRVTYGYTF.

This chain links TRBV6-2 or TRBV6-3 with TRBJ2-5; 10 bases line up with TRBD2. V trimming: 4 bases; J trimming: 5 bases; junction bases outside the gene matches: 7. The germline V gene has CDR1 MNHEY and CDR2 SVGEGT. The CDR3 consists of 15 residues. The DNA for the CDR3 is TGTGCCAGCAGTTCTAGCGGGGGTGACTGGGAGACCCAGTACTTC. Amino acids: CASSSSGGDWETQYF.

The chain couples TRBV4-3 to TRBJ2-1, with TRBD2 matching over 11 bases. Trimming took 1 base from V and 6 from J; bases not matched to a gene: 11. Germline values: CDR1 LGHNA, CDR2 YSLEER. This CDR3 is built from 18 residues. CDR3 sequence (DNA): TGCGCCAGCAGCCAAGGCACCCCTAGCGGGGGGCCGTCCAATGAGCAGTTCTTC. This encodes CASSQGTPSGGPSNEQFF.

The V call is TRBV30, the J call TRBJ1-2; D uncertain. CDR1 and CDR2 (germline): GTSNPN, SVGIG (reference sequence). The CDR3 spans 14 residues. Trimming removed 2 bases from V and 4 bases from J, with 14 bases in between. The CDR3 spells CAWSPPGRFYGYTF. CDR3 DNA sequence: TGTGCCTGGAGTCCCCCAGGCAGGTTCTATGGCTACACCTTC.

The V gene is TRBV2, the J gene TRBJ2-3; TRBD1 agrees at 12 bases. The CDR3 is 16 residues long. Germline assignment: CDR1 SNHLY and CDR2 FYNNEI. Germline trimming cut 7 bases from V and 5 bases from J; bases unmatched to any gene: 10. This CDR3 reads CASTKAGTGGVDTQYF. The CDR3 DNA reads TGTGCCAGCACTAAAGCCGGGACAGGGGGCGTAGATACGCAGTATTTT.

The CDR3 nucleotides read TGTGCCAGCAGCTTAGGAGGGGGCTCCTACGAGCAGTACTTC. Its translation: CASSLGGGSYEQYF. The chain recombines TRBV7-8 with TRBJ2-7, with D perhaps TRBD1 (6 bases). The V end was cut by 1 base, the J end by 0 bases, with 7 bases between. Germline lookup yields CDR1 SGHVS and CDR2 FQNEAQ. The CDR3 runs 14 residues.

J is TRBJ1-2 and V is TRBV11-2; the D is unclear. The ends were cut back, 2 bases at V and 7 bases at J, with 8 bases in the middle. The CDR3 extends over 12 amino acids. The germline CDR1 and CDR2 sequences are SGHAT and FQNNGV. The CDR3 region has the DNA TGTGCCAGCAGCTTATCAGAGGGTGGCTACACCTTC. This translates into CASSLSEGGYTF.

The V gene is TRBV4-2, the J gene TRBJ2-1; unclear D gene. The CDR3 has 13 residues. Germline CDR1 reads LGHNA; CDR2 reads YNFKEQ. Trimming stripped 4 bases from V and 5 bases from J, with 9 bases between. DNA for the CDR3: TGTGCCAGCAGCCCTGAGGCGGACAATGAGCAGTTCTTC. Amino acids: CASSPEADNEQFF.

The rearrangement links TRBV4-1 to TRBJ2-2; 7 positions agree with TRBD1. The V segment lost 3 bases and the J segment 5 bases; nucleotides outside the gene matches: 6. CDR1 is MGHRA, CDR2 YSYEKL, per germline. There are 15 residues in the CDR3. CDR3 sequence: CASSHWTGLTGELFF. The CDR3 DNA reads TGCGCCAGCAGCCACTGGACAGGACTTACCGGGGAGCTGTTTTTT.

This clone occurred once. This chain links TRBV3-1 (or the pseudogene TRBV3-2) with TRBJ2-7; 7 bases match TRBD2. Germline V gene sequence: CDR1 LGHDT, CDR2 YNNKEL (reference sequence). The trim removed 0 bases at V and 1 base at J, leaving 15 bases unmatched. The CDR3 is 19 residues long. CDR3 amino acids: CASSQELDPPGGRSYEQYF. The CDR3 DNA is TGTGCCAGCAGCCAAGAGCTAGATCCGCCGGGGGGAAGGTCCTACGAGCAGTACTTC.

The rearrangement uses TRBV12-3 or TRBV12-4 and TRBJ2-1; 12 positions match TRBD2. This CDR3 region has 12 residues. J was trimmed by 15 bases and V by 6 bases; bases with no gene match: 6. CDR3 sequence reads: CASSNQGLAGFF. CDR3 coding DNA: TGTGCCAGCAGCAATCAGGGACTAGCGGGGTTCTTC.

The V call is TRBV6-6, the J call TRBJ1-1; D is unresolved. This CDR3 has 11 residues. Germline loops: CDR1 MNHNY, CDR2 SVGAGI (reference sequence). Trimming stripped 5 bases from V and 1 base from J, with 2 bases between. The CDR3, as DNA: TGTGCCAGCAGTGAGAACACTGAAGCTTTCTTT. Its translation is CASSENTEAFF.

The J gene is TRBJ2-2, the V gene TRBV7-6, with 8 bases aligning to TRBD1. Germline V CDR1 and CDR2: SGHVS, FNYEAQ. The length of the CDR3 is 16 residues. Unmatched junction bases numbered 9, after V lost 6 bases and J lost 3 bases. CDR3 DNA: TGTGCCAGCAGGAAACGGACAGGGATGTACACCGGGGAGCTGTTTTTT. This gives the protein CASRKRTGMYTGELFF.

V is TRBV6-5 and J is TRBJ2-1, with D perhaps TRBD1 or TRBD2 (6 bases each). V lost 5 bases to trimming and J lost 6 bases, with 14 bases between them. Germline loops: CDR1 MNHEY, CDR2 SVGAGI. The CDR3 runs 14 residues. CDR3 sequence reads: CASSLTGGFNEQFF. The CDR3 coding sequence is TGTGCCAGCAGTCTAACCGGGGGCTTCAATGAGCAGTTCTTC.